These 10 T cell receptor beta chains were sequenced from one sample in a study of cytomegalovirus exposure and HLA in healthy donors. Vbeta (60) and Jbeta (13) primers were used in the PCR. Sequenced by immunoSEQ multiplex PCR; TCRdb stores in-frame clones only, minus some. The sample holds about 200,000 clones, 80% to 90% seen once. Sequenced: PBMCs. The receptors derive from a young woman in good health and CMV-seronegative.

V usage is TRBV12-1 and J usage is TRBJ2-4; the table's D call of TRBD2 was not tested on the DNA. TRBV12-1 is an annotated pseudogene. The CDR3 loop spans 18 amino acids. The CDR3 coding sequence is TGTGCCAGCAGCTCTGGACTAGCGGGGGGGCGGGCCAAAAACATTCAGTACTTC. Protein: CASSSGLAGGRAKNIQYF.

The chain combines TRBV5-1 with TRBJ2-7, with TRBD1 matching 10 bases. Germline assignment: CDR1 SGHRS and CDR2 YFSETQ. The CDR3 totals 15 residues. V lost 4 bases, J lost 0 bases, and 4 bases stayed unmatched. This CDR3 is CASSVTGGDSYEQYF. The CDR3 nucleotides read TGCGCCAGCAGCGTGACAGGGGGCGACTCCTACGAGCAGTACTTC.

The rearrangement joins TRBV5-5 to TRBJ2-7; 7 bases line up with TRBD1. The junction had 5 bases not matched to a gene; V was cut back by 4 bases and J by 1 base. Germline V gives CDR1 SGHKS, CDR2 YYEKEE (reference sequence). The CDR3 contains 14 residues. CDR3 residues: CASSAPDRSYEQYF. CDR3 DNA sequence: TGTGCCAGCAGCGCCCCGGACAGGTCCTACGAGCAGTACTTC. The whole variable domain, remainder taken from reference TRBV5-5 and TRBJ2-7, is DAGVTQSPTHLIKTRGQQVTLRCSPISGHKSVSWYQQVLGQGPQFIFQYYEKEERGRGNFPDRFSARQFPNYSSELNVNALLLGDSALYLCASSAPDRSYEQYFGPGTRLTVT.

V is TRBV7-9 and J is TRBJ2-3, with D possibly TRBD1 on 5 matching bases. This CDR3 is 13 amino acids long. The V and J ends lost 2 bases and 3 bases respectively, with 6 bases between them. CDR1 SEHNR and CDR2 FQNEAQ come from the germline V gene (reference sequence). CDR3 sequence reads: CASSLQGTDTQYF. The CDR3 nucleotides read TGTGCCAGCAGCTTACAGGGTACAGATACGCAGTATTTT.

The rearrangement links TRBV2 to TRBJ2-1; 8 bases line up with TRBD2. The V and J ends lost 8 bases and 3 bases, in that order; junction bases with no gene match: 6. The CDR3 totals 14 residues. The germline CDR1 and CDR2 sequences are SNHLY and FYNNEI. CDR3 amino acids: CASLSGGDYNEQFF. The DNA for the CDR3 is TGTGCCAGCCTATCGGGGGGGGACTACAATGAGCAGTTCTTC.

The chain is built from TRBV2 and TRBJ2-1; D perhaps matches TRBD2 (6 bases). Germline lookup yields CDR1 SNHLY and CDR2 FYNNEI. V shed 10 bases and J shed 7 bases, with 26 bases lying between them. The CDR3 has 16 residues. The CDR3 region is CATTQGGEIRVNEQFF. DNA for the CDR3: TGTGCCACCACCCAAGGAGGGGAGATAAGGGTGAATGAGCAGTTCTTC.

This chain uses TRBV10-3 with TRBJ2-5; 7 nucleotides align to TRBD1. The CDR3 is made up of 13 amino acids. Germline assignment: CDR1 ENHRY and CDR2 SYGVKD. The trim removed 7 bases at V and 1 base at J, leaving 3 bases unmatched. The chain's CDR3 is CAIKGTAQETQYF. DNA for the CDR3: TGTGCCATCAAGGGGACAGCCCAAGAGACCCAGTACTTC.

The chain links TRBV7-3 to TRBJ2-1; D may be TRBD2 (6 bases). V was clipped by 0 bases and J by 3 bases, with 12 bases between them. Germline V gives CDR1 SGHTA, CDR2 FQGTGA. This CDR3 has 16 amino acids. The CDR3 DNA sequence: TGTGCCAGCAGCTTAACGGGCGGGACCAACTACAATGAGCAGTTCTTC. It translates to CASSLTGGTNYNEQFF.

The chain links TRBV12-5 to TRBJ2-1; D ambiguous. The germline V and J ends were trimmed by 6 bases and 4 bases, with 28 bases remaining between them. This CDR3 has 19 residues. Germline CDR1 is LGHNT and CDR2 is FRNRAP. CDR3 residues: CASGRAFLGEGLSYNEQFF. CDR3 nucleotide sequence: TGTGCTAGTGGCCGCGCCTTCCTAGGCGAAGGCCTATCTTACAATGAGCAGTTCTTC.

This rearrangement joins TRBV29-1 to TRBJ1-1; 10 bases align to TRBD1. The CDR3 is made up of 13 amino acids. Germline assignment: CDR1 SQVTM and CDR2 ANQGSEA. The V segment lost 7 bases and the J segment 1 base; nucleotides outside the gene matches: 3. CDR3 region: CSARTGGNTEAFF. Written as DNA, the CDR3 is TGCAGCGCACGGACAGGGGGGAACACTGAAGCTTTCTTT.